These 8 T cell receptor beta chains share one sample of origin, sequenced in a study of human T cells and chemical hapten exposure. Time point denoted: pre-sensitization, week 0. This sample's treatment: therapeutic diphenylcyclopropenone sensitization with weekly scalp DPC. Each CDR3 protein gets one entry after TCRdb re-called the RACE reads with MiXCR. The repertoire consists of 90,000 or so distinct CDR3 sequences, with 6.5% to 10% occurring once and the leading ten covering around 2.6%. Sequencing used whole blood, obtained in connection with sensitization to the hapten diphenylcyclopropenone (DPC). These TCRs come from a middle-aged man with alopecia areata. Some clones in this sample may be carry-over from other donors' samples.

There are a few counts of this clonotype. The chain is built from TRBV10-3 and TRBJ2-3; 8 bases match TRBD2. V lost 9 bases to trimming and J lost 6 bases; unmatched junction nucleotides: 8. The length of the CDR3 is 13 residues. Germline V gives CDR1 ENHRY, CDR2 SYGVKD. The CDR3 region has the DNA TGTGCCATTGGAGCGGGAGATTCGGATACGCAGTATTTT. Translation: CAIGAGDSDTQYF.

This sequence joins TRBV12-5 and TRBJ2-1, with 8 bases aligning to TRBD1. Germline CDR1 LGHNT, CDR2 FRNRAP. With V trimmed by 1 base and J by 4 bases, 3 bases remained unmatched. The CDR3 is 15 residues long. The CDR3 sequence is CASGLGGQVYNEQFF. In nucleotides, the CDR3 is TGTGCTAGTGGTTTGGGGGGACAGGTGTACAATGAGCAGTTCTTC.

This clonotype was seen ten or more times. The rearrangement links TRBV4-3 to TRBJ1-4; D is uncertain. CDR3 size: 15 residues. The germline CDR1 and CDR2 sequences are LGHNA and YSLEER. V was pared by 5 bases and J by 0 bases, with 10 bases between. This CDR3 is CASSGAKTTNEKLFF. The DNA for the CDR3 is TGCGCCAGCAGCGGCGCGAAGACAACTAATGAAAAACTGTTTTTT.

This clonotype was seen a few times. This chain links TRBV5-1 with TRBJ2-1, with D possibly being TRBD2 (6 bases). The CDR3 sequence is 16 residues long. Germline-derived CDR1 and CDR2 are SGHRS and YFSETQ. Trimming cost V 5 bases and J 6 bases, with 21 bases left between them. CDR3 nucleotide sequence: TGCGCCAGCAGATTTTTATTGACTAGTATATCCAATGAGCAGTTCTTC. Translated: CASRFLLTSISNEQFF. Full variable domain (missing parts from reference TRBV5-1 and TRBJ2-1): KAGVTQTPRYLIKTRGQQVTLSCSPISGHRSVSWYQQTPGQGLQFLFEYFSETQRNKGNFPGRFSGRQFSNSRSEMNVSTLELGDSALYLCASRFLLTSISNEQFFGPGTRLTVL.

The chain has TRBV18 and TRBJ2-3; possible D gene TRBD1, 6 bases. Germline loops: CDR1 KGHSH, CDR2 LQKENI. This CDR3 comprises 15 residues. Trimming cost V 5 bases and J 2 bases, with 14 bases left between them. The CDR3 nucleotides are TGTGCCAGCTCAAGCGACAGGCCTCTCACAGATACGCAGTATTTT. Amino acid sequence: CASSSDRPLTDTQYF.

J is TRBJ1-6 and V is TRBV12-3 or TRBV12-4, with D possibly TRBD1 on 5 matching bases. V was pared by 3 bases and J by 7 bases, with 10 bases between. The CDR3 runs 14 residues. The CDR3 spells CASSFQGDNSPLHF. In DNA form, the CDR3 reads TGTGCCAGCAGTTTCCAGGGTGACAATTCACCCCTCCACTTT.

This clonotype was observed a few times. The chain couples TRBV19 to TRBJ2-5, with a possible D match to TRBD1 (7 bases). The CDR3 loop spans 16 amino acids. Per germline, CDR1 LNHDA and CDR2 SQIVND (reference sequence). Trimming took 3 bases from V and 7 from J, leaving 21 bases between them. The CDR3 region is CASSIGGPAQGGTQYF. The CDR3, as DNA: TGTGCCAGTAGTATTGGAGGCCCCGCCCAGGGGGGGACCCAGTACTTC.

This clonotype was detected ten times or more. V usage is TRBV12-3 or TRBV12-4 and J usage is TRBJ2-1, with 8 bases aligning to TRBD2. With 1 base clipped from V and 8 bases from J, the junction kept 4 bases outside the gene matches. CDR3 length: 14 residues. CDR3 sequence reads: CASSLDLSGDEQFF. The CDR3 DNA reads as TGTGCCAGCAGTTTAGACCTTAGCGGGGATGAGCAGTTCTTC.